Shown below are 10 T cell receptor beta chains from a single sample sequenced in a study of spatial heterogeneity in lung cancer. Documented time point: sample taken at primary tumor resection. In TCRdb, the 5' RACE reads were re-called with MiXCR into one record per CDR3 protein. The data contain over 6,000 distinct CDR3 sequences, 9.7% of them singletons. Material: normal lung tissue next to the tumor, obtained at surgery. Every receptor here comes from a male donor with early-stage non-small cell lung cancer.

This clonotype has just a few counts. The V gene is TRBV23-1, the J gene TRBJ2-2, with D perhaps TRBD2 (6 bases). TRBV23-1 is reported as an ORF; its role is uncertain. The CDR3 loop spans 16 amino acids. Trimming left V 0 bases short and J 3 bases short, with 11 bases between. The CDR3 coding sequence is TGCGCCAGCAGTCAATCTGGGAGCGGGCACACCGGGGAGCTGTTTTTT. It is translated as CASSQSGSGHTGELFF.

This clonotype showed up many times. The chain employs TRBV20-1 and TRBJ2-7; no clear D. CDR3 length: 14 residues. V gave up 0 bases and J gave up 0 bases, with 9 bases separating them. CDR1 and CDR2 from the germline V gene are DFQATT and SNEGSKA (reference sequence). The CDR3 loop reads CSARELQNSYEQYF. The CDR3 coding sequence is TGCAGTGCTAGAGAGCTACAGAACTCCTACGAGCAGTACTTC.

This clonotype ranks as medium-sized. This chain connects TRBV6-5 to TRBJ1-1, with TRBD1 matching over 8 bases. The CDR3 totals 13 residues. Germline assignment: CDR1 MNHEY and CDR2 SVGAGI. V gave up 5 bases and J gave up 5 bases; unmatched junction bases: 4. CDR3 bases: TGTGCCAGCAGTCTACAGGGGGAGACTGAAGCTTTCTTT. Translating gives CASSLQGETEAFF.

This chain joins TRBV12-3 or TRBV12-4 and TRBJ2-7; D unclear. The CDR3 spans 11 residues. Trimming took 5 bases from V and 3 from J, leaving 5 bases between them. CDR3 in amino acids: CASSKVYEQYF. The CDR3 nucleotides are TGTGCCAGCAGTAAGGTCTACGAGCAGTACTTC.

This clonotype was counted many times. CDR3 protein: CASSLRVDRSTDTQYF. CDR3 DNA: TGTGCCAGCAGCTTACGGGTCGACCGGAGCACAGATACGCAGTATTTT. This chain uses TRBV13 with TRBJ2-3; no reliable D call. The length of the CDR3 is 16 residues. Germline V gene lookup returns CDR1 PRHDT and CDR2 FYEKMQ (reference sequence). With 2 bases removed from V and 0 bases from J, the gap between germline ends came to 12 bases.

This clonotype has a count of ten or more. The rearrangement links TRBV20-1 to TRBJ2-4; 15 bases fit TRBD2. The CDR3 is 18 residues long. The V gene end was trimmed by 2 bases and the J gene end by 0 bases; junction bases not matched to a gene: 5. Germline V gives CDR1 DFQATT, CDR2 SNEGSKA (reference sequence). In DNA form, the CDR3 reads TGCAGTGCTAGACCTGGGACTAGCGGGGGGCTAGCCAAAAACATTCAGTACTTC. This gives the protein CSARPGTSGGLAKNIQYF.

This clonotype was seen many times. The chain couples TRBV2 to TRBJ2-7; 9 bases map to TRBD2. The CDR3 has 13 residues. Germline V lookup: CDR1 SNHLY, CDR2 FYNNEI. The ends lost 3 bases at V and 5 bases at J; junction bases unmatched: 2. As DNA, the CDR3 is TGTGCCAGCAGTGACCAGCGGGAGGACGAGCAGTACTTC. It is translated as CASSDQREDEQYF.

Turning to this clonotype: Given a much more abundant clone one base away, this may be a read error. The CDR3 protein is CAGSEEASEQFF. The CDR3 DNA sequence: TGTGCCGGCAGCGAAGAGGCTAGTGAGCAGTTCTTC. The rearrangement links TRBV28 to TRBJ2-1; no definite D call. Germline CDR1 MDHEN, CDR2 SYDVKM. The CDR3 loop spans 12 amino acids.

The chain combines TRBV20-1 with TRBJ1-5, with 10 bases lining up with TRBD1. The CDR3 totals 13 residues. Looked up from germline, CDR1 is DFQATT and CDR2 is SNEGSKA (reference sequence). The CDR3 region has the DNA TGCAGCGCAGGGGACAGGGGAGGCCAGCCCCAGCATTTT. It yields the protein CSAGDRGGQPQHF.

There are many counts of this clonotype. J is TRBJ2-3 and V is TRBV3-1; D perhaps matches TRBD2 (6 bases). Germline lookup yields CDR1 LGHDT and CDR2 YNNKEL (reference sequence). The CDR3 loop spans 15 amino acids. V lost 0 bases and J 5 bases, leaving 12 bases between the germline ends. The CDR3 DNA reads TGTGCCAGCAGCCAAGATTGGGGGGATGGAGATACGCAGTATTTT. Protein: CASSQDWGDGDTQYF.